This T cell receptor beta chain was documented in a study of T cell changes during pregnancy in multiple sclerosis. V gave up 9 bases and J gave up 2 bases; unmatched junction bases: 11. CDR3 length: 15 residues. CDR1 SEHNR and CDR2 FQNEAQ come from the germline V gene (reference sequence). Sequencing was performed with immunoSEQ multiplex PCR; in TCRdb, only in-frame clones are kept and a portion is missing. This table holds tens of thousands of clones, 90% found once. The chain uses TRBV7-9 and TRBJ2-7; 9 bases are a match to TRBD2. The sequence derives from a female donor in good health, enrolled as a control in a pregnancy study. Sequences were derived from peripheral blood, sampled in the third trimester of pregnancy. CDR3 in DNA: TGTGCCAGTAGGGGGCAAGGCGGGGGGGCCTACGAGCAGTACTTC. This encodes CASRGQGGGAYEQYF.